The clone carrying this TCR beta chain was picked up a small number of times. Its antigen is still unknown. This entry belongs to a study of T cell clonotyping in hematopoietic cell transplantation. Sequencing was performed with immunoSEQ multiplex PCR; in TCRdb, only in-frame clones are kept and a portion is missing. Of 26,000 or so clones listed, approximately 86% are singletons. Study-level results: After transplant, recipient diversity fell while pathologically expanded clonotypes grew through day 180. At the given depth, recipient repertoires were over 95% de novo clonotypes.

As to time point: recipient sample about 28 days before transplant, after cytoreduction. The sample was peripheral blood mononuclear cells, taken before stem cell transplant. The sequence was obtained from a man aged 35 to 55 with acute myeloid leukemia. Some clones in this sample may be carry-over from other donors' samples.

The CDR3 is CASSDSGLAQHTGELFF. The CDR3 DNA is TGTGCCAGCAGTGACTCGGGGCTAGCTCAGCACACCGGGGAGCTGTTTTTT. This chain connects TRBV6-4 to TRBJ2-2; either TRBD1 or TRBD2 may fit D (5 bases each). The CDR3 totals 17 residues. Per germline, CDR1 MRHNA and CDR2 SNTAGT. Trimming removed 0 bases from V and 3 bases from J, with 14 bases in between.